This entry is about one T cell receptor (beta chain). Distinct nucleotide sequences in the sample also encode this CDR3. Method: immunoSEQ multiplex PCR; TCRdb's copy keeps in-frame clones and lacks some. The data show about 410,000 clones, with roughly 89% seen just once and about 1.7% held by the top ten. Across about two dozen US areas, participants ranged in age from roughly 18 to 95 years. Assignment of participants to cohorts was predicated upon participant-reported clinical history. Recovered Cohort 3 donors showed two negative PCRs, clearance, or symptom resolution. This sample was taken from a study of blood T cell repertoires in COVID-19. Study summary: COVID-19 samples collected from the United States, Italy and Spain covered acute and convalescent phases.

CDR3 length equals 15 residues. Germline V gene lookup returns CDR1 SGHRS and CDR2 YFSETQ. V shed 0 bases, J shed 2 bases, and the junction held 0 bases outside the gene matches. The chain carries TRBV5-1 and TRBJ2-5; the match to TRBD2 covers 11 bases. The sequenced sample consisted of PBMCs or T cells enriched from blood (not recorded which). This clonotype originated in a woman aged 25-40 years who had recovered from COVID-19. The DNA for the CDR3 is TGCGCCAGCAGCTTGGGACTAGCGGGGCAAGAGACCCAGTACTTC. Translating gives CASSLGLAGQETQYF.